A single sample gave rise to the 28 T cell receptor beta chains below, sequenced in a study of blood T cell repertoires in COVID-19. The assay was immunoSEQ multiplex PCR, and TCRdb's table has in-frame clones only and misses some. Of about 70,000 clones listed, roughly 84% are singletons. Material for sequencing was peripheral blood. Receptor source: a woman over 75 with active or convalescent COVID-19.

Concerning this clone itself: Additional DNA sequences in this sample encode the identical CDR3. The rearrangement uses TRBV9 and TRBJ1-2; D gene unclear. With 3 bases removed from V and 1 base from J, the gap between germline ends came to 13 bases. The CDR3 length is 15 residues. Germline loops: CDR1 SGDLS, CDR2 YYNGEE. CDR3 in amino acids: CASSAGEGFNYGYTF. Here the CDR3 DNA reads TGTGCCAGCAGCGCGGGTGAGGGATTTAACTATGGCTACACCTTC. The entire variable domain, with the rest obtained from reference TRBV9 and TRBJ1-2, is as follows: DSGVTQTPKHLITATGQRVTLRCSPRSGDLSVYWYQQSLDQGLQFLIQYYNGEERAKGNILERFSAQQFPDLHSELNLSSLELGDSALYFCASSAGEGFNYGYTFGSGTRLTVV.

This clone appeared once. The V gene is TRBV5-1, the J gene TRBJ2-1, with D possibly matching TRBD1 (8 bases). The CDR3 has 16 amino acids. V lost 3 bases, J lost 6 bases, and 19 bases lay in between. Germline loops: CDR1 SGHRS, CDR2 YFSETQ. The CDR3 DNA sequence: TGCGCCAGCAGCTGGCCCAACGGGGGGACAGGCAATGAGCAGTTCTTC. It is translated as CASSWPNGGTGNEQFF.

This clone appeared once. The V and J genes are TRBV4-2 and TRBJ2-2; D possibly corresponds to TRBD2 (6 bases). Germline CDR1 is LGHNA and CDR2 is YNFKEQ. This CDR3 comprises 16 residues. V was cut by 5 bases and J by 1 base, with 14 bases left in between. CDR3 in amino acids: CASSSYGGGNTGELFF. For the CDR3, the DNA is TGTGCCAGCAGCTCATACGGGGGTGGGAACACCGGGGAGCTGTTTTTT.

This clone was picked up one time. The chain links TRBV5-8 to TRBJ2-1; D not certain. The CDR3 spans 16 residues. V was pared by 2 bases and J by 4 bases, with 16 bases between. The germline V gene has CDR1 SGHTS and CDR2 YDEGEE. CDR3 in DNA: TGTGCCAGCAGCTTTGTGTTCCAACTCTCGTACAATGAGCAGTTCTTC. It codes for CASSFVFQLSYNEQFF.

The rearrangement joins TRBV5-6 to TRBJ1-2; TRBD1 agrees at 9 bases. This CDR3 is built from 15 residues. Germline V gives CDR1 SGHDT, CDR2 YYEEEE. The ends lost 0 bases at V and 6 bases at J; junction bases unmatched: 6. DNA for the CDR3: TGTGCCAGCAGCTTGGGCCTACAGGGGGCAGATGGCTACACCTTC. Residues: CASSLGLQGADGYTF.

This clone occurred once. This rearrangement joins TRBV28 to TRBJ2-7; 12 nucleotides agree with TRBD2. This CDR3 is 14 amino acids long. Germline CDR1 reads MDHEN; CDR2 reads SYDVKM. The trim removed 6 bases at V and 4 bases at J, leaving 4 bases unmatched. This CDR3 is CASSWTSGIYEQYF. Here the CDR3 DNA reads TGTGCCAGCAGCTGGACTAGCGGGATATACGAGCAGTACTTC.

The CDR3 protein is CAISPGIYSNQPQHF. The CDR3 DNA follows: TGTGCCATCTCTCCAGGGATCTATAGCAATCAGCCCCAGCATTTT. V and J are TRBV10-3 and TRBJ1-5, with D maybe TRBD1 (5 bases). The length of the CDR3 is 15 residues. Germline values: CDR1 ENHRY, CDR2 SYGVKD. Trimming removed 8 bases at V and 0 bases at J, with 14 bases between.

This clone was seen only a few times. The J gene is TRBJ1-2, the V gene TRBV6-1; D is unresolved. Germline CDR1 is MNHNS and CDR2 is SASEGT. The CDR3 is 12 residues long. Between the trimmed V and J ends, which lost 3 bases and 2 bases, there was a span of 4 bases. The CDR3 region is CASSDRNYGYTF. The CDR3 nucleotides are TGTGCCAGCAGTGATCGGAACTATGGCTACACCTTC.

The genes are TRBV27 and TRBJ2-5; D perhaps matches TRBD1 (5 bases). The germline CDR1 and CDR2 sequences are MNHEY and SMNVEV (reference sequence). There are 13 residues in the CDR3. The germline V and J ends were trimmed by 8 bases and 1 base, with 11 bases remaining between them. The CDR3 here is CASGYGAQETQYF. The CDR3 bases are TGTGCCAGCGGGTATGGGGCCCAAGAGACCCAGTACTTC.

This clone was seen a few times. This CDR3 reads CASYAGQFYGYTF. The CDR3 region has the DNA TGTGCCTCTTATGCGGGACAGTTCTATGGCTACACCTTC. The chain is built from TRBV30 and TRBJ1-2, with 7 bases matching TRBD1. Germline CDR1 and CDR2: GTSNPN and SVGIG (reference sequence). V shed 7 bases, J shed 4 bases, and the junction held 9 bases outside the gene matches. CDR3 length: 13 amino acids. The full variable domain, completed using reference TRBV30 and TRBJ1-2, is SQTIHQWPATLVQPVGSPLSLECTVEGTSNPNLYWYRQAAGRGLQLLFYSVGIGQISSEVPQNLSASRPQDRQFILSSKKLLLSDSGFYLCASYAGQFYGYTFGSGTRLTVV.

The chain uses TRBV6-6 and TRBJ2-1, with TRBD1 as a possible D gene (6 bases). The germline CDR1 and CDR2 sequences are MNHNY and SVGAGI (reference sequence). V lost 6 bases to trimming and J lost 2 bases, with 14 bases between them. The CDR3 contains 15 residues. CDR3: CASRDPGGAYNEQFF. As DNA, the CDR3 is TGTGCCAGCAGAGATCCTGGGGGCGCCTACAATGAGCAGTTCTTC.

The V call is TRBV13, the J call TRBJ1-1; TRBD1 agrees at 8 bases. The germline V gene has CDR1 PRHDT and CDR2 FYEKMQ (reference sequence). Trimming at V came to 2 bases and at J to 13 bases, leaving 6 bases not matched to a gene. The CDR3 spans 12 residues. The CDR3 DNA is TGTGCCAGCAGCTTACGCTGGACAGGGAGTTTCTTT. Translation gives CASSLRWTGSFF.

The chain employs TRBV18 and TRBJ1-1, with 12 bases that match TRBD1. Germline trimming cut 3 bases from V and 0 bases from J; bases unmatched to any gene: 5. Per germline, CDR1 KGHSH and CDR2 LQKENI. The CDR3 is 17 amino acids. CDR3: CASSPGTGGEVNTEAFF. Here the CDR3 DNA reads TGTGCCAGCTCACCGGGGACAGGGGGCGAGGTGAACACTGAAGCTTTCTTT.

This clone showed up just a few times. V is TRBV19 and J is TRBJ2-2; the match to TRBD2 covers 8 bases. V dropped 6 bases and J dropped 1; count of bases not matched to a gene: 4. The germline gives CDR1 LNHDA, CDR2 SQIVND (reference sequence). The CDR3 covers 15 residues. The CDR3 spells CASRSSGGNTGELFF. CDR3 DNA sequence: TGTGCCAGTAGATCGAGCGGGGGGAACACCGGGGAGCTGTTTTTT.

DNA for the CDR3: TGCGCCAGCAGCTTGTCAGGGGGCGAAAACGAGCAGTACTTC. Its protein is CASSLSGGENEQYF. This rearrangement joins TRBV5-1 to TRBJ2-7; 8 bases match TRBD1. CDR1 and CDR2 from the germline V gene are SGHRS and YFSETQ. V was pared by 1 base and J by 5 bases, with 5 bases of the junction left unmatched. The CDR3 totals 14 residues.

J is TRBJ1-2 and V is TRBV7-2; D perhaps matches TRBD1 (5 bases). This CDR3 contains 15 residues. V was cut by 1 base and J by 4 bases, with 13 bases left in between. CDR1 SGHTA and CDR2 FQGNSA come from the germline V gene. The CDR3 spells CASSLGGGGIYGYTF. DNA of the CDR3: TGTGCCAGCAGCTTAGGGGGCGGCGGGATCTATGGCTACACCTTC.

Only a few counts were recorded for this clone. This sequence joins TRBV28 and TRBJ2-5, with D possibly TRBD1 on 5 matching bases. The CDR3 sequence is 12 residues long. The V end was cut by 8 bases, the J end by 7 bases, with 14 bases between. CDR1 is MDHEN and CDR2 is SYDVKM in the germline V gene. The CDR3 DNA reads TGTGCCAGCGGGGATGGGGCCGGGACCCAGTACTTC. This sequence encodes CASGDGAGTQYF.

The V and J genes are TRBV7-2 and TRBJ1-2, with 9 nucleotides matching TRBD1. Germline V gives CDR1 SGHTA, CDR2 FQGNSA. Trimming removed 1 base from V and 4 bases from J; junction bases left unmatched: 7. The CDR3 spans 16 residues. CDR3 residues: CASSLVGGQGSYGYTF. CDR3 in DNA: TGTGCCAGCAGCTTAGTAGGGGGACAGGGTTCCTATGGCTACACCTTC.

The rearrangement joins TRBV29-1 to TRBJ2-7; D is undetermined. This CDR3 is built from 11 residues. V was cut by 4 bases and J by 0 bases, with 4 bases left in between. Germline assignment: CDR1 SQVTM and CDR2 ANQGSEA. This chain's CDR3 is CSVGGSYEQYF. The CDR3 DNA is TGCAGCGTTGGCGGCTCCTACGAGCAGTACTTC.

The rearrangement uses TRBV5-1 and TRBJ2-7, with 7 bases lining up with TRBD1. Per the germline V gene, CDR1 is SGHRS and CDR2 is YFSETQ. J lost 4 bases, V lost 3 bases, and 7 bases had no gene match. CDR3 length: 14 residues. The CDR3 loop reads CASSYTTGSYEQYF. The CDR3 DNA reads TGCGCCAGCAGCTATACGACAGGGAGTTACGAGCAGTACTTC.

The chain uses TRBV4-3 and TRBJ1-5; D gene uncertain. The CDR3 consists of 13 residues. V shed 0 bases and J shed 3 bases, with 3 bases lying between them. The V gene's germline CDR1 is LGHNA and CDR2 YSLEER. CDR3 nucleotide sequence: TGCGCCAGCAGCCAAGATAACAATCAGCCCCAGCATTTT. This gives the protein CASSQDNNQPQHF.

The chain carries TRBV13 and TRBJ1-4, with a possible D match to TRBD1 (6 bases). Trimming cost V 5 bases and J 8 bases, with 18 bases left between them. This CDR3 comprises 15 residues. Germline CDR1 PRHDT, CDR2 FYEKMQ (reference sequence). The CDR3 here is CASSTSDRRREKLFF. The DNA for the CDR3 is TGTGCCAGCAGCACCTCCGACAGGAGGCGAGAAAAACTGTTTTTT.

The chain employs TRBV7-6 and TRBJ2-7, with D possibly matching TRBD1 (6 bases). The CDR3 extends over 17 amino acids. Germline CDR1 reads SGHVS; CDR2 reads FNYEAQ. Deletions cut 5 bases from V and 0 bases from J, with 20 bases between. CDR3 protein: CASSRTHFRDNSYEQYF. The CDR3 DNA is TGTGCCAGCAGCCGAACCCATTTCCGGGACAACTCCTACGAGCAGTACTTC.

The rearrangement links TRBV21-1 to TRBJ2-3; the table's D call TRBD2 went unverified against the DNA. TRBV21-1 is a listed pseudogene. The CDR3 covers 16 residues. The CDR3, as DNA: TGTGCCAGCAGCAATGAGGTGACGGGAAACACAGATACGCAGTATTTT. Its translation is CASSNEVTGNTDTQYF.

This clone appeared many times. This sequence joins TRBV6-5 and TRBJ2-5; 9 bases map to TRBD2. After removal of 10 bases from V and 5 bases from J, the junction contained 11 bases not matched to a gene. Germline assignment: CDR1 MNHEY and CDR2 SVGAGI. CDR3 length: 14 amino acids. The CDR3 nucleotides are TGTGCCACCTCGGCGGGGGGGCTCGGGGAGACCCAGTACTTC. Translating it yields CATSAGGLGETQYF.

The J gene is TRBJ1-5, the V gene TRBV2; 7 nucleotides align to TRBD1. Germline CDR1 reads SNHLY; CDR2 reads FYNNEI. V gave up 4 bases and J gave up 5 bases; unmatched junction bases: 5. This CDR3 is 14 amino acids long. Written as DNA, the CDR3 is TGTGCCAGCAGTGTAAGGGACAGAGATCAGCCCCAGCATTTT. Its protein product is CASSVRDRDQPQHF.

The V and J genes are TRBV20-1 and TRBJ1-2, with D hard to call. V was shortened by 3 bases and J by 1 base, with 15 bases between the two germline ends. This CDR3 comprises 15 residues. The V gene's germline CDR1 is DFQATT and CDR2 SNEGSKA (reference sequence). The DNA for the CDR3 is TGCAGTGCTAGTTTCACCGGGTCGAGTAACTATGGCTACACCTTC. This codes for CSASFTGSSNYGYTF.

This chain links TRBV21-1 with TRBJ2-2; the tabulated D call, TRBD1, remains unverified against the DNA. TRBV21-1 is noted as a pseudogene. The length of the CDR3 is 15 residues. CDR3 DNA sequence: TGTGCCAGCAGCATTCCAGACAGGGCCACCGGGGAGCTGTTTTTT. Residues: CASSIPDRATGELFF.